Shown below are 27 T cell receptor beta chains from a single sample sequenced in a study of regulatory T cells in long-lasting Graves disease. Arm-PCR of CDR3 regions and iRepertoire HTBI primers were used to build TCR beta libraries. TCRdb reprocessed the multiplex PCR reads with MiXCR, giving one entry per CDR3 protein. In the table there are around 450,000 distinct CDR3 sequences, roughly a fifth of which are singletons. Sample time point: persistent/refractory GD, antithyroid drugs over 5 years with positive TRAb. The TCR library was prepared using RNA isolated from PBMCs. The source material was peripheral blood mononuclear cells (PBMCs), sampled when the disease was refractory, from a patient treated with antithyroid drugs. The receptors here all came from a female donor with Graves disease.

The table lists this clonotype with many counts. The V gene is TRBV28, the J gene TRBJ2-7; 9 bases agree with TRBD1. The CDR3 is 13 residues long. The germline gives CDR1 MDHEN, CDR2 SYDVKM. Unmatched junction bases numbered 3, after V lost 6 bases and J lost 3 bases. The CDR3 spells CASRSTGGYEQYF. In DNA form, the CDR3 reads TGTGCCAGCAGGTCGACAGGGGGCTACGAGCAGTACTTC.

This clonotype was counted many times. The chain links TRBV19 to TRBJ1-2, with TRBD1 matching 8 bases. This CDR3 has 14 amino acids. Germline CDR1 and CDR2: LNHDA and SQIVND (reference sequence). The J segment lost 2 bases and the V segment lost 5 bases, leaving 4 bases of the junction unmatched. CDR3 sequence (DNA): TGTGCCAGTAGTTGGCAGGGGGCGAACTATGGCTACACCTTC. Translation: CASSWQGANYGYTF.

This clonotype has a single count. A read error may account for a junction end that differs from germline. This chain connects TRBV3-1 to TRBJ1-5; D not certain. The CDR3 covers 16 residues. CDR1 LGHDT and CDR2 YNNKEL come from the germline V gene (reference sequence). DNA of the CDR3: TGTGCCGGCAGCGCAGCCCCGGGCTTGGGCAATCAGCCCCAGCATTTT. Translation: CAGSAAPGLGNQPQHF.

This clonotype was seen more than once but under ten times. The rearrangement uses TRBV12-3 or TRBV12-4 and TRBJ2-2; 7 bases are a match to TRBD1. V was clipped by 6 bases and J by 5 bases; unmatched bases: 12. The CDR3 loop spans 16 amino acids. CDR3: CASRKKRGRGTGELFF. In nucleotides, the CDR3 is TGTGCCAGCAGAAAAAAGAGGGGGCGCGGAACCGGGGAGCTGTTTTTT.

The chain employs TRBV2 and TRBJ2-5; 9 nucleotides agree with TRBD1. CDR3 length: 13 residues. The germline V gene encodes CDR1 SNHLY and CDR2 FYNNEI. V shed 7 bases and J 4 bases; nucleotides not matched to a gene: 4. The CDR3 DNA is TGTGCCAGCACCCGGGACAGGGTAGAGACCCAGTACTTC. This gives the protein CASTRDRVETQYF. Supplemented by reference TRBV2 and TRBJ2-5, the full variable domain reads EPEVTQTPSHQVTQMGQEVILRCVPISNHLYFYWYRQILGQKVEFLVSFYNNEISEKSEIFDDQFSVERPDGSNFTLKIRSTKLEDSAMYFCASTRDRVETQYFGPGTRLLVL.

This clonotype has just a few counts. This chain joins TRBV18 and TRBJ2-5; no reliable D call. This CDR3 region has 15 residues. Germline values: CDR1 KGHSH, CDR2 LQKENI. The V end lost 0 bases, the J end lost 1 base, and 9 bases lay between the germline ends. DNA for the CDR3: TGTGCCAGCTCACCACCGCAAGGGTTCCAAGAGACCCAGTACTTC. Protein sequence: CASSPPQGFQETQYF.

In this sample, this clonotype turned up a few times. The gene calls are TRBV3-1 and TRBJ1-5; possible D gene TRBD1, 5 bases. Trimming took 4 bases from V and 9 from J, leaving 10 bases between them. Germline CDR1 LGHDT, CDR2 YNNKEL (reference sequence). The CDR3 covers 12 residues. The CDR3 loop is CASSPAQGPQHF. In DNA, the CDR3 is TGTGCCAGCAGCCCAGCGCAGGGGCCCCAGCATTTT.

This clonotype was found many times. The chain combines TRBV5-1 with TRBJ2-7; the D call may be TRBD1 or TRBD2 (5 bases each). Germline loops: CDR1 SGHRS, CDR2 YFSETQ. The germline V and J ends were trimmed by 0 bases and 2 bases, with 12 bases remaining between them. CDR3 length: 15 residues. The CDR3 is CASSLEVGVAYEQYF. CDR3 bases: TGCGCCAGCAGCTTGGAAGTGGGGGTCGCCTACGAGCAGTACTTC.

The chain recombines TRBV5-1 with TRBJ2-7, with D uncertain. Per germline, CDR1 SGHRS and CDR2 YFSETQ. CDR3 length equals 14 residues. The germline V and J ends were trimmed by 0 bases and 3 bases, with 10 bases remaining between them. CDR3 DNA sequence: TGCGCCAGCAGCTTGGTCTTGGCCGGCTACGAGCAGTACTTC. It yields the protein CASSLVLAGYEQYF.

V gene TRBV14 combines with J gene TRBJ2-7, with 8 bases fitting TRBD2. The CDR3 runs 17 residues. Germline lookup yields CDR1 SGHDN and CDR2 FVKESK. The junction had 9 bases not matched to a gene; V was cut back by 2 bases and J by 0 bases. The CDR3 DNA reads TGTGCCAGCAGCCAATTGGCTAGCGGGCCTAGCTCCTACGAGCAGTACTTC. Translation: CASSQLASGPSSYEQYF.

This clonotype was seen a few times. This chain connects TRBV29-1 to TRBJ1-2; D is possibly TRBD1 (5 bases). Germline V gene sequence: CDR1 SQVTM, CDR2 ANQGSEA. This CDR3 is built from 12 residues. Trimming took off 5 bases at V and 7 bases at J, with 14 bases between the two ends. The CDR3 region has the DNA TGCAGCGTTCGGGGAATTGGGGCTGGCTACACCTTC. This codes for CSVRGIGAGYTF.

This clonotype turned up a few times. The chain employs TRBV4-1 and TRBJ2-5; 10 nucleotides agree with TRBD2. The CDR3 is 15 residues long. V trimming: 2 bases; J trimming: 4 bases; junction bases outside the gene matches: 4. In germline, CDR1 is MGHRA, CDR2 YSYEKL. CDR3 protein: CASSQLGLARETQYF. CDR3 DNA: TGCGCCAGCAGCCAACTGGGACTAGCGAGAGAGACCCAGTACTTC.

This clonotype was counted between two and nine times. V gene TRBV9 combines with J gene TRBJ1-2; weak D call: TRBD1 (5 bases). CDR1 is SGDLS, CDR2 YYNGEE, per germline. The CDR3 runs 14 residues. V was pared by 0 bases and J by 5 bases, with 11 bases between. CDR3 protein: CASSVGGRQYGYTF. The CDR3 nucleotides are TGTGCCAGCAGCGTAGGGGGCAGGCAGTATGGCTACACCTTC. Drawing the rest from reference TRBV9 and TRBJ1-2, the complete variable domain is DSGVTQTPKHLITATGQRVTLRCSPRSGDLSVYWYQQSLDQGLQFLIQYYNGEERAKGNILERFSAQQFPDLHSELNLSSLELGDSALYFCASSVGGRQYGYTFGSGTRLTVV.

This clonotype was observed at least ten times. The CDR3 sequence: CASSLSPSLEQYF. The CDR3 DNA is TGTGCCAGCAGCTTAAGTCCTTCCCTCGAGCAGTACTTC. The chain couples TRBV7-2 to TRBJ2-7, with D unresolved. Germline V gene data show CDR1 as SGHTA and CDR2 as FQGNSA. This CDR3 contains 13 residues. V lost 2 bases to trimming and J lost 6 bases, with 11 bases between them.

The chain has TRBV5-1 and TRBJ2-7; 8 bases agree with TRBD1. Germline assignment: CDR1 SGHRS and CDR2 YFSETQ. With V trimmed by 3 bases and J by 6 bases, 8 bases remained unmatched. CDR3 length equals 14 residues. CDR3: CASSSVVTGGEQYF. The CDR3 DNA sequence: TGCGCCAGCAGCTCAGTGGTTACAGGGGGCGAGCAGTACTTC.

CDR3 amino acids: CASRTSGDYEQYF. CDR3 DNA sequence: TGTGCCAGCAGGACTAGCGGGGATTACGAGCAGTACTTC. The chain carries TRBV6-1 and TRBJ2-7; 11 bases fit TRBD2. The J segment lost 4 bases and the V segment lost 6 bases, leaving 2 bases of the junction unmatched. Germline-derived CDR1 and CDR2 are MNHNS and SASEGT. The CDR3 is 13 amino acids.

The table lists this clonotype with many counts. The J gene is TRBJ1-2, the V gene TRBV2; 11 bases are shared with TRBD1. Germline V lookup: CDR1 SNHLY, CDR2 FYNNEI. The CDR3 runs 15 residues. Trimming at V came to 4 bases and at J to 8 bases, leaving 9 bases not matched to a gene. This CDR3 reads CASSATGTGGLGYTF. The CDR3 region has the DNA TGTGCCAGCAGTGCCACCGGGACAGGGGGGCTAGGCTACACCTTC.

The table lists this clonotype with many counts. The CDR3 DNA reads TGTGCCAGCAGTTCCGGATTCCGGAACACTGAAGCTTTCTTT. Amino acid sequence: CASSSGFRNTEAFF. This chain connects TRBV12-3 or TRBV12-4 to TRBJ1-1, with unresolved D. The CDR3 totals 14 residues. Between the trimmed V and J ends, which lost 4 bases and 1 base, there was a span of 10 bases.

This chain joins TRBV28 and TRBJ2-7; perhaps TRBD2 as D (6 bases). The germline V and J ends were trimmed by 8 bases and 3 bases, with 29 bases remaining between them. CDR3 size: 18 residues. From germline, CDR1 is MDHEN and CDR2 SYDVKM. The CDR3: CASSLKGLWLAGNYEQYF. CDR3 sequence (DNA): TGTGCCAGCTCACTAAAGGGACTCTGGCTGGCTGGGAACTACGAGCAGTACTTC.

Only a few counts were recorded for this clonotype. This chain connects TRBV3-1 to TRBJ2-7; 9 nucleotides agree with TRBD1. The CDR3 runs 16 residues. CDR1 and CDR2 (germline): LGHDT, YNNKEL (reference sequence). The trim removed 6 bases at V and 2 bases at J, leaving 11 bases unmatched. The CDR3 DNA reads TGTGCCAGCAGGGGACAGGGAACGGGGAGTGCCTACGAGCAGTACTTC. This encodes CASRGQGTGSAYEQYF.

This clonotype was detected many times. The V and J genes are TRBV6-2 or TRBV6-3 and TRBJ1-6, with 8 bases lining up with TRBD1. This CDR3 spans 17 amino acids. Germline values: CDR1 MNHEY, CDR2 SVGEGT. The trim removed 2 bases at V and 3 bases at J, leaving 6 bases unmatched. This CDR3 is CASSYPGTGDYNSPLHF. CDR3 sequence (DNA): TGTGCCAGCAGTTACCCTGGGACAGGCGACTATAATTCACCCCTCCACTTT.

This clonotype was detected ten times or more. V usage is TRBV10-3 and J usage is TRBJ2-2; 8 nucleotides agree with TRBD1. The germline V gene encodes CDR1 ENHRY and CDR2 SYGVKD. The V and J ends lost 9 bases and 4 bases, in that order; junction bases with no gene match: 4. The CDR3 runs to 13 residues. The CDR3, as DNA: TGTGCCATTCGACAGGGGAGCACCGGGGAGCTGTTTTTT. As protein: CAIRQGSTGELFF.

The rearrangement joins TRBV7-8 to TRBJ2-5; weak D call: TRBD2 (5 bases). CDR1 and CDR2 (germline): SGHVS, FQNEAQ. V lost 1 base and J lost 3, with 18 bases in between. This CDR3 is 17 amino acids long. The CDR3 DNA is TGTGCCAGCAGCTTAGTGAGGCCGGGGAAGCACAAAGAGACCCAGTACTTC. Amino acids: CASSLVRPGKHKETQYF.

In its sample, this clonotype was seen a few times. V and J are TRBV6-4 and TRBJ2-5; weak D call: TRBD2 (5 bases). CDR3 length equals 14 residues. V lost 5 bases and J 6 bases, leaving 16 bases between the germline ends. Germline lookup yields CDR1 MRHNA and CDR2 SNTAGT. As DNA, the CDR3 is TGTGCCAGCAGTTACTTGGAAACCGGGAAGACCCAGTACTTC. Protein product: CASSYLETGKTQYF.

Comments on this clonotype: With a much larger clone just one base away, this may be a read error. The final CDR3 position lacks the conserved phenylalanine or tryptophan, pointing to a likely read error. The genes are TRBV9 and TRBJ2-7; TRBD1 aligns across 7 bases. This CDR3 is 14 amino acids long. Per germline, CDR1 SGDLS and CDR2 YYNGEE. Germline trimming cut 0 bases from V and 2 bases from J; bases unmatched to any gene: 2. The CDR3 loop reads CASSVDTGAYEQYS. The DNA for the CDR3 is TGTGCCAGCAGCGTAGACACAGGGGCCTACGAGCAGTACTCC.

Many counts were recorded for this clonotype. The chain carries TRBV12-3 or TRBV12-4 and TRBJ1-6; D possibly corresponds to TRBD1 (5 bases). The CDR3 contains 13 residues. The germline V and J ends were trimmed by 3 bases and 10 bases, with 10 bases remaining between them. CDR3 protein: CASSFGRDSPLHF. The DNA for the CDR3 is TGTGCCAGCAGTTTCGGTCGGGACTCACCCCTCCACTTT.

This clonotype was recorded many times. The chain employs TRBV2 and TRBJ1-2; unclear D gene. The CDR3 sequence is 13 residues long. The V gene lost 1 base and the J gene lost 4 bases, with 7 bases spanning the gap. Germline loops: CDR1 SNHLY, CDR2 FYNNEI. CDR3 sequence: CASSEVTVYGYTF. As DNA, the CDR3 is TGTGCCAGCAGTGAAGTTACCGTCTATGGCTACACCTTC.